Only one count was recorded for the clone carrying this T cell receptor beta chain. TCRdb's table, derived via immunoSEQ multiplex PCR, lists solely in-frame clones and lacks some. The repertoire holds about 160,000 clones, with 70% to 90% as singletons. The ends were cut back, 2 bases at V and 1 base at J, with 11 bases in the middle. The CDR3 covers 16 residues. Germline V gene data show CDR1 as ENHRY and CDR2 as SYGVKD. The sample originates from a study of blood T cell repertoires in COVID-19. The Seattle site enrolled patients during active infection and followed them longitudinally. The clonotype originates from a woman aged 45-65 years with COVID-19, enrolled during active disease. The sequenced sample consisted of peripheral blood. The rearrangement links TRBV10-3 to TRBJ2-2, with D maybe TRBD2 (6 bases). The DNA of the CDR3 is TGTGCCATCAGTGAGACCGGGACTGTGAACACCGGGGAGCTGTTTTTT. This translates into CAISETGTVNTGELFF.